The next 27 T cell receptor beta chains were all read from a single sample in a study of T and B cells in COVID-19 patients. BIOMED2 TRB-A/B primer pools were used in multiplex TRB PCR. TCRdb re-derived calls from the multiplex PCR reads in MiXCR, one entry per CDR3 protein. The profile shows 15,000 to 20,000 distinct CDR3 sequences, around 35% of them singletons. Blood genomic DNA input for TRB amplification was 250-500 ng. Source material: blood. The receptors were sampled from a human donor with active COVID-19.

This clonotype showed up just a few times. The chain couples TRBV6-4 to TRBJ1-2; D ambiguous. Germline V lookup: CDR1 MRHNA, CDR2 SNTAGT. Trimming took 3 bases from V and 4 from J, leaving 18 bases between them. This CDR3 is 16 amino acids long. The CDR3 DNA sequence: TGTGCCAGCAGTGAGGCAGCCTACTCCCCTATCTATGGCTACACCTTC. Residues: CASSEAAYSPIYGYTF.

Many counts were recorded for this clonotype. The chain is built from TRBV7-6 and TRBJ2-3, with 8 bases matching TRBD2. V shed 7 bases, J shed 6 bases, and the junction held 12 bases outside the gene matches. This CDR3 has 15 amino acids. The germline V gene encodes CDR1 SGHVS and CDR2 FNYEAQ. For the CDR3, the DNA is TGTGCCAGCACCCTAGCCCACGGGGGGGCGGATACGCAGTATTTT. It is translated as CASTLAHGGADTQYF.

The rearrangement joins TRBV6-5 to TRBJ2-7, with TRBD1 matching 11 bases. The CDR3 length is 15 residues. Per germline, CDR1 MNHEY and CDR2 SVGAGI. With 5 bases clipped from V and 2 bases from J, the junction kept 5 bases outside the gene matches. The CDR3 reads CASSGGTGGTYEQYV. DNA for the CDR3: TGTGCCAGCAGTGGGGGGACAGGGGGGACCTACGAGCAGTACGTC.

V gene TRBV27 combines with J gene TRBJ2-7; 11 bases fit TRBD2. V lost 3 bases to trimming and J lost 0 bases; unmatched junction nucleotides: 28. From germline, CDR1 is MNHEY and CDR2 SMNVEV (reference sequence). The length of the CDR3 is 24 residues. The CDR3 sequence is CASSLLLSLAGGNIHLRFSYEQYF. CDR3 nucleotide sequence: TGTGCCAGCAGTTTGCTTCTGTCGCTAGCGGGGGGCAACATTCATTTAAGATTCTCCTACGAGCAGTACTTC.

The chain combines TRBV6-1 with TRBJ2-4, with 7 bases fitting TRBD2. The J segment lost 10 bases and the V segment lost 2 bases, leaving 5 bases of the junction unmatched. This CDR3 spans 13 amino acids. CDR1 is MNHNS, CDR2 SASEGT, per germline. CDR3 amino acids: CASSESGGWIQYF. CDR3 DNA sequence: TGTGCCAGCAGTGAATCGGGGGGTTGGATTCAGTACTTC.

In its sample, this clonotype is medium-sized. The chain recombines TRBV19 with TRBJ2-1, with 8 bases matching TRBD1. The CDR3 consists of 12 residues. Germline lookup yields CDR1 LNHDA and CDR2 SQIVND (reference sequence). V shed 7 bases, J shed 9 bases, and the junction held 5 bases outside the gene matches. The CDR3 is CASKDRAGEQFF. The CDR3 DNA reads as TGTGCCAGTAAGGACAGGGCCGGTGAGCAGTTCTTC.

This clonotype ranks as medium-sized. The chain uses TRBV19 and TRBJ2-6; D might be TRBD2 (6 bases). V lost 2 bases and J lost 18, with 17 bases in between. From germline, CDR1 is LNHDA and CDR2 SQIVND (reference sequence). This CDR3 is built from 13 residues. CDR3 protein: CASSISGGILKTF. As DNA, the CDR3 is TGTGCCAGTAGTATAAGTGGAGGGATCCTTAAGACTTTC. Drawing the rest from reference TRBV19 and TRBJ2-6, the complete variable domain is DGGITQSPKYLFRKEGQNVTLSCEQNLNHDAMYWYRQDPGQGLRLIYYSQIVNDFQKGDIAEGYSVSREKKESFPLTVTSAQKNPTAFYLCASSISGGILKTFGAGSRLTVL.

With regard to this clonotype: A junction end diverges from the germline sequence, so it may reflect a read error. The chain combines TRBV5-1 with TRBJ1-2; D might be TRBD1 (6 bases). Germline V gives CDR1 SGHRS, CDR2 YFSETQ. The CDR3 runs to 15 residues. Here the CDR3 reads CASSLATGTYNGYTF. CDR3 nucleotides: TGTGCCAGCAGCTTGGCGACCGGGACATATAATGGCTACACCTTC.

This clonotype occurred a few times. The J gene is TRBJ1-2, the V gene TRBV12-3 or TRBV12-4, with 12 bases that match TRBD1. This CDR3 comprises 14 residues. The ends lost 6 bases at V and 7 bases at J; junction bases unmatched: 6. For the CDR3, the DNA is TGTGCCAGCAGAGCCGGGACAGGGGGCGGTGGCTACACCTTC. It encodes CASRAGTGGGGYTF.

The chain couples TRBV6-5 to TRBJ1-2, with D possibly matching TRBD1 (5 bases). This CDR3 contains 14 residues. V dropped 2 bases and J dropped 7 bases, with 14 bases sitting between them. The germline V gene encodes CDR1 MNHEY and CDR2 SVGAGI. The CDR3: CASSYTAGLGGYTF. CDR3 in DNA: TGTGCCAGCAGTTACACGGCGGGGCTCGGTGGCTACACCTTC.

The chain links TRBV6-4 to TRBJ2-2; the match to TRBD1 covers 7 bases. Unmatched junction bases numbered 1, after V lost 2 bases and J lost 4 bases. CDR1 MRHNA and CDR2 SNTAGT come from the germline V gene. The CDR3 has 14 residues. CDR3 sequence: CASSDDRVTGELFF. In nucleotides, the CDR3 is TGTGCCAGCAGTGACGACAGGGTCACCGGGGAGCTGTTTTTT.

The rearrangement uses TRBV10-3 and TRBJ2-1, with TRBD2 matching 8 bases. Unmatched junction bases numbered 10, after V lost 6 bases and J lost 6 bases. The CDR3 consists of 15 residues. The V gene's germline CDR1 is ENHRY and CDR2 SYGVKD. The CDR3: CAIRVGGLGGNEQFF. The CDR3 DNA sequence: TGTGCCATCAGAGTAGGGGGACTAGGTGGCAATGAGCAGTTCTTC.

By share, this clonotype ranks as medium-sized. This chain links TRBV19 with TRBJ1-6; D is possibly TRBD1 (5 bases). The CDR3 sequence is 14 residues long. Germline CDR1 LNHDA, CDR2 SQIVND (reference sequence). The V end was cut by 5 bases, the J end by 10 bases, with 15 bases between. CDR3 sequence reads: CASSSQGIESPLHF. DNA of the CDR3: TGTGCCAGTAGTTCCCAGGGAATAGAATCACCCCTCCACTTT. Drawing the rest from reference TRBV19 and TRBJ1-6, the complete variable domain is DGGITQSPKYLFRKEGQNVTLSCEQNLNHDAMYWYRQDPGQGLRLIYYSQIVNDFQKGDIAEGYSVSREKKESFPLTVTSAQKNPTAFYLCASSSQGIESPLHFGNGTRLTVT.

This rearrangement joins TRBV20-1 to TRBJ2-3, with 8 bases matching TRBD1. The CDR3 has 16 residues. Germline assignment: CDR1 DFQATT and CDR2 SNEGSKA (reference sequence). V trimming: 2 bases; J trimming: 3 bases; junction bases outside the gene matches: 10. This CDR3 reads CSARSRGPRETDTQYF. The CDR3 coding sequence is TGCAGTGCTAGATCCAGGGGGCCGCGTGAGACAGATACGCAGTATTTT.

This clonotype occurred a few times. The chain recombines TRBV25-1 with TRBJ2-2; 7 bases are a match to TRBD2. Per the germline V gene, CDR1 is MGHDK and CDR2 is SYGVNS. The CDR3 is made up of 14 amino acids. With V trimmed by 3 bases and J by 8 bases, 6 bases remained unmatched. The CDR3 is CASSEQTSEGELFF. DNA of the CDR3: TGTGCCAGCAGTGAGCAAACTAGCGAGGGGGAGCTGTTTTTT.

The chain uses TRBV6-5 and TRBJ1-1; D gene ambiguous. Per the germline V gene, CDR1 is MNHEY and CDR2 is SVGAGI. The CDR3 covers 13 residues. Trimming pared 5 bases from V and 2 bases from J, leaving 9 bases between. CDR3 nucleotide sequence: TGTGCCAGCAGTATTATGGCTAACACTGAAGCTTTCTTT. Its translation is CASSIMANTEAFF.

The CDR3 region is CATHGRGPPNQPQHF. In nucleotides, the CDR3 is TGTGCCACCCACGGAAGGGGCCCTCCTAATCAGCCCCAGCATTTT. The chain recombines TRBV10-3 with TRBJ1-5; D may be TRBD1 (5 bases). The CDR3 runs 15 residues. V was trimmed by 10 bases and J by 4 bases, leaving 20 bases between them. Germline CDR1 ENHRY, CDR2 SYGVKD.

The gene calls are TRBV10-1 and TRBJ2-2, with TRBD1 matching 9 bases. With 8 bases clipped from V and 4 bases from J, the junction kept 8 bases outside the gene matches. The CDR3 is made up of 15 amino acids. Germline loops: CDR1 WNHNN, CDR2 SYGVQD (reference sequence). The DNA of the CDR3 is TGCGCCAGCGGATGGGACAGGGAGAGCACCGGGGAGCTGTTTTTT. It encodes CASGWDRESTGELFF.

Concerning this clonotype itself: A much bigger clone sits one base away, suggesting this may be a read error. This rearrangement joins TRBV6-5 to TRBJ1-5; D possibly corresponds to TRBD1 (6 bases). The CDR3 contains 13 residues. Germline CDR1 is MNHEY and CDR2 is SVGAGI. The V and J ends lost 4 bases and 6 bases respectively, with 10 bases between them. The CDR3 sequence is CASSCGTFQPQHF. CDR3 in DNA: TGTGCCAGCAGTTGCGGGACATTTCAGCCCCAGCATTTT.

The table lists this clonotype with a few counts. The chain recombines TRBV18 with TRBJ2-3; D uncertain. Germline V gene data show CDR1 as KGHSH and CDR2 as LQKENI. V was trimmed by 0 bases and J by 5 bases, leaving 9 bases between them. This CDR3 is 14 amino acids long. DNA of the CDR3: TGTGCCAGCTCACCACCGGGCCAACTAGATACGCAGTATTTT. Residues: CASSPPGQLDTQYF.

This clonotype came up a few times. The CDR3 region has the DNA TGTGCCAGCAGCTTGGAAGTTACGAGGACAGATACGCAGTATTTT. Translating gives CASSLEVTRTDTQYF. The chain recombines TRBV5-4 with TRBJ2-3; D ambiguous. Trimming left V 0 bases short and J 3 bases short, with 11 bases between. The length of the CDR3 is 15 residues. Germline CDR1 is SGHNT and CDR2 is YYREEE (reference sequence).

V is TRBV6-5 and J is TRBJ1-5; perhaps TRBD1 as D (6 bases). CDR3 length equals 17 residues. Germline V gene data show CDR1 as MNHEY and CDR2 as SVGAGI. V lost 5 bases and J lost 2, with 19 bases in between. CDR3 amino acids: CASSEYYGGAGNQPQHF. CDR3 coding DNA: TGTGCCAGCAGTGAATACTATGGGGGCGCGGGCAATCAGCCCCAGCATTTT.

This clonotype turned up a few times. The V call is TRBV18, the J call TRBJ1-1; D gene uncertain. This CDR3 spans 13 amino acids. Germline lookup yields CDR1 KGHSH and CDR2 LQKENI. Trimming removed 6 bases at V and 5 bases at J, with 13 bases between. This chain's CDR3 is CASSRARETEAFF. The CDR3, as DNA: TGTGCCAGCTCTCGTGCGAGGGAAACTGAAGCTTTCTTT. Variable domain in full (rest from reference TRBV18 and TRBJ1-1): NAGVMQNPRHLVRRRGQEARLRCSPMKGHSHVYWYRQLPEEGLKFMVYLQKENIIDESGMPKERFSAEFPKEGPSILRIQQVVRGDSAAYFCASSRARETEAFFGQGTRLTVV.

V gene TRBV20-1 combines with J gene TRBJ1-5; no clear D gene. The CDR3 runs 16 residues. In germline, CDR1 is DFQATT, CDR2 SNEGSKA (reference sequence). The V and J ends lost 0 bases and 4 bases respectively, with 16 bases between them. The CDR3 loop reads CSAREGSRPSNQPQHF. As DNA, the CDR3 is TGCAGTGCTAGAGAGGGTAGTCGGCCTTCTAATCAGCCCCAGCATTTT.

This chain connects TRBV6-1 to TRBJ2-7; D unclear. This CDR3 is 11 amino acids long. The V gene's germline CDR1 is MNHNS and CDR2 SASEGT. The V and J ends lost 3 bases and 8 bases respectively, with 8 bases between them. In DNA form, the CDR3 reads TGTGCCAGCAGTGATCTTACGAAGCAGTACGTC. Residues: CASSDLTKQYV.

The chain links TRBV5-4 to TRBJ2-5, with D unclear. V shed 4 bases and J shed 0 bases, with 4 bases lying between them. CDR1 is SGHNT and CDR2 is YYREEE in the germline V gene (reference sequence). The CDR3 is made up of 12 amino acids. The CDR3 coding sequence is TGTGCCAGCAGCCCGTACCAAGAGACCCAGTACTTC. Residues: CASSPYQETQYF.

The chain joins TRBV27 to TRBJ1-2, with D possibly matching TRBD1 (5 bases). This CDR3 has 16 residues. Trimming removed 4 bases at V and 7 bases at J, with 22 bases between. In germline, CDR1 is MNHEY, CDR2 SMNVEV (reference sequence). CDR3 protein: CASSSLLHGGSGGYTF. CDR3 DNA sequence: TGTGCCAGCAGTTCCCTCCTGCATGGGGGTTCTGGTGGCTACACCTTC.